This TCR beta chain came from a study of CD8 T cells in ankylosing spondylitis. TCRdb processed the 5' RACE reads anew with MiXCR; each CDR3 protein has one entry. This repertoire shows about 190,000 distinct CDR3 sequences, roughly 13% found once; its top ten account for about 11%. Regarding this clonotype: Its antigen is as yet unknown. A much more abundant neighbour one base away suggests this may be a read error. Without the conserved terminal phenylalanine or tryptophan, this CDR3 likely stems from a read error.

Broader study findings: CD8+ disease-linked clones were present at relatively low frequencies in blood.

The V end lost 2 bases, the J end lost 6 bases, and 8 bases lay between the germline ends. The CDR3 contains 12 residues. In germline, CDR1 is SGHRS, CDR2 YFSETQ. The receptor's source is a female donor with ankylosing spondylitis or in good health (not recorded which). Input material: blood, either unsorted or a sorted T cell fraction (not recorded which). V gene TRBV5-1 combines with J gene TRBJ1-2, with D possibly matching TRBD1 (5 bases). This CDR3 reads CASSFQGDGYTL. The CDR3 DNA reads TGCGCCAGCAGCTTCCAGGGAGATGGCTACACCCTC.